Each of the 22 T cell receptor beta chains below was sequenced from the same sample in a study of shared clonotypes between healthy human individuals. Assay: immunoSEQ multiplex PCR; the TCRdb copy retains only in-frame clones and omits some. Of approximately 2,000,000 clones listed, around 92% are singletons. The sequencing input was naive CD4+ T cells from PBMCs. Subset described: CD45RA+ positively selected. The receptor source for this set is a man aged 18 to 29 in good health. Some clones in this sample may be carry-over from other donors' samples.

V is TRBV28 and J is TRBJ2-7; 11 nucleotides line up with TRBD1. The germline V gene encodes CDR1 MDHEN and CDR2 SYDVKM. The V gene end was trimmed by 4 bases and the J gene end by 7 bases; junction bases not matched to a gene: 9. The CDR3 is 15 amino acids. The CDR3 protein is CASSSLGQGAKEQYF. The CDR3 DNA is TGTGCCAGCAGTTCGCTCGGACAGGGGGCGAAGGAGCAGTACTTC.

In this sample, this clone turned up once. The rearrangement links TRBV28 to TRBJ2-2; D is perhaps TRBD2 (6 bases). The germline gives CDR1 MDHEN, CDR2 SYDVKM. V lost 9 bases and J lost 0, with 20 bases in between. The CDR3 consists of 17 residues. The CDR3 protein is CASESPGLNANTGELFF. The CDR3 DNA sequence: TGTGCCAGTGAATCACCGGGACTGAACGCGAACACCGGGGAGCTGTTTTTT. The whole variable domain, filled in from reference TRBV28 and TRBJ2-2, reads DVKVTQSSRYLVKRTGEKVFLECVQDMDHENMFWYRQDPGLGLRLIYFSYDVKMKEKGDIPEGYSVSREKKERFSLILESASTNQTSMYLCASESPGLNANTGELFFGEGSRLTVL.

As regards this clone: Other nucleotide sequences in the sample specify the same CDR3. The gene calls are TRBV5-1 and TRBJ1-3; 7 nucleotides line up with TRBD1. The CDR3 spans 16 residues. Germline CDR1 SGHRS, CDR2 YFSETQ. Trimming took 2 bases from V and 1 from J; bases not matched to a gene: 6. CDR3 in DNA: TGCGCCAGCAGCTTAGGAGGGGGCGGATCTGGAAACACCATATATTTT. Translation: CASSLGGGGSGNTIYF.

The rearrangement links TRBV27 to TRBJ2-7; the match to TRBD1 covers 7 bases. The CDR3 loop spans 15 amino acids. CDR1 and CDR2 (germline): MNHEY, SMNVEV (reference sequence). V gave up 2 bases and J gave up 3 bases; unmatched junction bases: 7. DNA for the CDR3: TGTGCCAGCAGTTTAGGGGCCCGACAGGGCTACGAGCAGTACTTC. Its protein is CASSLGARQGYEQYF.

The rearrangement uses TRBV28 and TRBJ1-3; a weak D match, TRBD1 (5 bases). V gave up 5 bases and J gave up 3 bases, with 17 bases separating them. The CDR3 is 16 residues long. Germline loops: CDR1 MDHEN, CDR2 SYDVKM. CDR3 DNA: TGTGCCAGCAGTACCCGGCTAGAGGGGAGTGGAAACACCATATATTTT. It is translated as CASSTRLEGSGNTIYF.

This chain joins TRBV6-1 and TRBJ2-7, with TRBD1 matching 9 bases. This CDR3 is built from 16 residues. V gave up 2 bases and J gave up 1 base; unmatched junction bases: 6. Germline V gene data show CDR1 as MNHNS and CDR2 as SASEGT. The CDR3 sequence is CASSERGQGSSYEQYF. Here the CDR3 DNA reads TGTGCCAGCAGTGAACGCGGACAGGGGTCGTCCTACGAGCAGTACTTC.

The chain's CDR3 is CASSPRATGVYMNTEAFF. CDR3 bases: TGCGCCAGCAGCCCAAGGGCTACTGGGGTATACATGAACACTGAAGCTTTCTTT. This sequence joins TRBV5-1 and TRBJ1-1; D ambiguous. The CDR3 is 18 residues long. Trimming removed 4 bases from V and 0 bases from J, with 22 bases in between. The V gene's germline CDR1 is SGHRS and CDR2 YFSETQ.

This chain connects TRBV5-1 to TRBJ2-1; 9 bases map to TRBD2. The CDR3 spans 15 residues. The germline CDR1 and CDR2 sequences are SGHRS and YFSETQ. Losses at the gene ends were 6 bases for V and 9 bases for J; bases not matched to a gene: 13. The CDR3 spells CASKYMAGGPGEQFF. In nucleotides, the CDR3 is TGCGCCAGCAAGTATATGGCGGGAGGGCCCGGTGAGCAGTTCTTC.

The genes are TRBV30 and TRBJ2-1, with no clear D. This CDR3 comprises 13 residues. Germline-derived CDR1 and CDR2 are GTSNPN and SVGIG (reference sequence). V was shortened by 0 bases and J by 10 bases, with 13 bases between the two germline ends. The CDR3 nucleotides are TGTGCCTGGAGTGTAGTCCCCTCTGGGGAGCAGTTCTTC. It translates to CAWSVVPSGEQFF.

This clone was observed a few times. The genes are TRBV27 and TRBJ2-1; D uncertain. Per the germline V gene, CDR1 is MNHEY and CDR2 is SMNVEV (reference sequence). V was trimmed by 5 bases and J by 9 bases, leaving 14 bases between them. CDR3 size: 13 residues. CDR3 region: CASSETQVGEQFF. The CDR3 DNA sequence: TGTGCCAGCAGTGAGACCCAAGTAGGTGAGCAGTTCTTC.

CDR3 residues: CASSLVGLAGGGEQYF. CDR3 coding DNA: TGTGCCAGCAGTCTAGTAGGACTAGCGGGAGGGGGCGAGCAGTACTTC. The chain uses TRBV28 and TRBJ2-7; 15 nucleotides align to TRBD2. J was trimmed by 6 bases and V by 5 bases; bases with no gene match: 8. This CDR3 has 16 amino acids. CDR1 is MDHEN and CDR2 is SYDVKM in the germline V gene.

The rearrangement uses TRBV9 and TRBJ2-1, with 7 bases identical to TRBD1. This CDR3 has 15 amino acids. Trimming at V came to 0 bases and at J to 7 bases, leaving 7 bases not matched to a gene. Germline CDR1 SGDLS, CDR2 YYNGEE. CDR3 in amino acids: CASSVEGARFNEQFF. DNA for the CDR3: TGTGCCAGCAGCGTAGAGGGGGCGCGTTTTAATGAGCAGTTCTTC.

The chain's CDR3 is CASSLRDWEGTDTQYF. The CDR3 DNA reads as TGTGCCAGCAGTTTACGAGATTGGGAGGGGACAGATACGCAGTATTTT. The rearrangement uses TRBV27 and TRBJ2-3, with 7 bases identical to TRBD2. This CDR3 has 16 amino acids. The V gene end was trimmed by 2 bases and the J gene end by 3 bases; junction bases not matched to a gene: 8. From germline, CDR1 is MNHEY and CDR2 SMNVEV (reference sequence).

This clone has only one observation. The V gene is TRBV7-9, the J gene TRBJ1-3, with TRBD1 identical over 11 bases. Losses at the gene ends were 5 bases for V and 2 bases for J; bases not matched to a gene: 8. The length of the CDR3 is 17 residues. Germline assignment: CDR1 SEHNR and CDR2 FQNEAQ (reference sequence). Here the CDR3 reads CASSRREDRGPGNTIYF. CDR3 nucleotides: TGTGCCAGCAGCAGGCGGGAGGACAGGGGGCCTGGAAACACCATATATTTT.

As concerns this clone: The sample holds other DNA sequences that translate to the same CDR3. J is TRBJ2-7 and V is TRBV7-2; 11 positions match TRBD2. Germline lookup yields CDR1 SGHTA and CDR2 FQGNSA. The CDR3 loop spans 15 amino acids. J lost 6 bases, V lost 5 bases, and 9 bases had no gene match. This CDR3 reads CASSPRTSGSGEQYF. The CDR3 DNA reads as TGTGCCAGCAGCCCACGTACTAGCGGGAGTGGCGAGCAGTACTTC. Looking up the rest from reference TRBV7-2 and TRBJ2-7 gives the full variable domain: GAGVSQSPSNKVTEKGKDVELRCDPISGHTALYWYRQSLGQGLEFLIYFQGNSAPDKSGLPSDRFSAERTGGSVSTLTIQRTQQEDSAVYLCASSPRTSGSGEQYFGPGTRLTVT.

Comment on this clone: Other DNA sequences in this sample translate to the same CDR3. The rearrangement joins TRBV5-1 to TRBJ1-1, with TRBD1 matching over 8 bases. Germline V gene sequence: CDR1 SGHRS, CDR2 YFSETQ. The junction had 5 bases not matched to a gene; V was cut back by 2 bases and J by 5 bases. The CDR3 spans 14 residues. As DNA, the CDR3 is TGCGCCAGCAGCTTCGGACAGGGAGAAACTGAAGCTTTCTTT. The encoded protein is CASSFGQGETEAFF. Full variable domain (rest looked up from reference TRBV5-1 and TRBJ1-1): KAGVTQTPRYLIKTRGQQVTLSCSPISGHRSVSWYQQTPGQGLQFLFEYFSETQRNKGNFPGRFSGRQFSNSRSEMNVSTLELGDSALYLCASSFGQGETEAFFGQGTRLTVV.

V usage is TRBV10-3 and J usage is TRBJ1-1, with 8 bases that match TRBD1. The CDR3 consists of 13 residues. Germline CDR1 reads ENHRY; CDR2 reads SYGVKD. J was trimmed by 3 bases and V by 8 bases; bases with no gene match: 5. CDR3: CAILEDRDTEAFF. The CDR3 DNA sequence: TGTGCCATCCTAGAGGACAGGGACACTGAAGCTTTCTTT.

This clone occurred a few times. The chain links TRBV7-2 to TRBJ1-5; 7 bases line up with TRBD1. V dropped 5 bases and J dropped 2; count of bases not matched to a gene: 3. CDR1 and CDR2 (germline): SGHTA, FQGNSA. This CDR3 has 14 amino acids. DNA for the CDR3: TGTGCCAGCAGCAGGGACAGCCGCAATCAGCCCCAGCATTTT. Protein product: CASSRDSRNQPQHF.

For this clone: Other DNA sequences from this sample encode an identical CDR3 as well. The chain is built from TRBV25-1 and TRBJ1-1; possibly TRBD1 for D (5 bases). Germline V gene lookup returns CDR1 MGHDK and CDR2 SYGVNS. Trimming removed 6 bases at V and 3 bases at J, with 11 bases between. The CDR3 consists of 13 residues. The CDR3 region is CASSPGGYTEAFF. CDR3 DNA: TGTGCCAGCAGCCCCGGGGGTTACACTGAAGCTTTCTTT.

The chain joins TRBV19 to TRBJ2-5; D remains ambiguous. CDR1 and CDR2 (germline): LNHDA, SQIVND (reference sequence). This CDR3 region has 13 residues. V was pared by 3 bases and J by 0 bases, with 5 bases between. The CDR3 bases are TGTGCCAGTAGTATGCGGTACCAAGAGACCCAGTACTTC. It yields the protein CASSMRYQETQYF.

This chain joins TRBV19 and TRBJ2-6; D gene ambiguous. The ends were cut back, 6 bases at V and 0 bases at J, with 3 bases in the middle. Germline loops: CDR1 LNHDA, CDR2 SQIVND (reference sequence). The CDR3 covers 13 residues. The CDR3 is CASSHSGANVLTF. CDR3 coding DNA: TGTGCCAGTAGCCACTCTGGGGCCAACGTCCTGACTTTC.

This rearrangement joins TRBV5-5 to TRBJ2-3; no reliable D call. The CDR3 has 13 amino acids. The germline V gene has CDR1 SGHKS and CDR2 YYEKEE (reference sequence). The V end lost 3 bases, the J end lost 4 bases, and 9 bases lay between the germline ends. CDR3: CASSSQGPDTQYF. DNA of the CDR3: TGTGCCAGCAGCTCCCAAGGGCCAGATACGCAGTATTTT. Full variable domain (remainder filled in from reference TRBV5-5 and TRBJ2-3): DAGVTQSPTHLIKTRGQQVTLRCSPISGHKSVSWYQQVLGQGPQFIFQYYEKEERGRGNFPDRFSARQFPNYSSELNVNALLLGDSALYLCASSSQGPDTQYFGPGTRLTVL.